Each of the 15 T cell receptor beta chains below was sequenced from the same sample in a study of shared clonotypes between healthy human individuals. Assay used: immunoSEQ multiplex PCR; TCRdb lists only in-frame clones, some missing. The table lists approximately 640,000 clones, 90% of them singletons, with 34% in the top ten. Sequences were obtained from memory CD8+ T cells from PBMCs. The subset denotes: CD45RO+ cells pooled with CCR7-negative TemRA cells. These receptors all stem from a man aged 18 to 30 in good health. Some clones in this sample may be carry-over from other donors' samples.

The chain uses TRBV27 and TRBJ2-7; no clear D gene. The CDR3 length is 11 residues. Germline lookup yields CDR1 MNHEY and CDR2 SMNVEV (reference sequence). Trimming took 10 bases from V and 6 from J, leaving 13 bases between them. The CDR3 DNA sequence: TGTGCCACATTCATGCCCCCCGAGCAGTACTTC. Protein product: CATFMPPEQYF.

This chain joins TRBV4-1 and TRBJ2-1; 10 bases match TRBD2. This CDR3 region has 18 residues. V trimming: 4 bases; J trimming: 1 base; junction bases outside the gene matches: 10. Germline CDR1 reads MGHRA; CDR2 reads YSYEKL. CDR3 in DNA: TGCGCCAGCAGCCCAGCGGGAGGGCTAACTACATCCTACAATGAGCAGTTCTTC. Its translation is CASSPAGGLTTSYNEQFF.

This clone was recorded only once. This likely reflects a read error, since a far larger clone is one base away. The chain joins TRBV7-9 to TRBJ2-3; D may be TRBD1 (6 bases). The CDR3 has 15 amino acids. From germline, CDR1 is SEHNR and CDR2 FQNEAQ (reference sequence). CDR3: CASSLDTGLHDTRYF. As DNA, the CDR3 is TGTGCCAGCAGCTTAGATACAGGGCTACACGATACGCGGTATTTT.

This chain joins TRBV2 and TRBJ1-1, with no clear D. This CDR3 comprises 15 residues. Germline V gives CDR1 SNHLY, CDR2 FYNNEI. V lost 3 bases to trimming and J lost 1 base, with 12 bases between them. The CDR3 DNA is TGTGCCAGCAGTGATTTCCGTATCGGGAACACTGAAGCTTTCTTT. Translating gives CASSDFRIGNTEAFF.

The chain recombines TRBV19 with TRBJ2-1; D tentatively fits TRBD1 or TRBD2 (5 bases each). The CDR3 loop spans 17 amino acids. Trimming left V 6 bases short and J 3 bases short, with 21 bases between. Germline CDR1 is LNHDA and CDR2 is SQIVND (reference sequence). The CDR3, as DNA: TGTGCCAGTAGATCCAGAACGTTGGGACCAGACTACAATGAGCAGTTCTTC. This gives the protein CASRSRTLGPDYNEQFF.

The V call is TRBV6-5, the J call TRBJ2-7; 14 nucleotides align to TRBD2. The CDR3 runs to 15 residues. With V trimmed by 5 bases and J by 7 bases, 7 bases remained unmatched. Germline CDR1 and CDR2: MNHEY and SVGAGI. CDR3 sequence reads: CASSMTSGRAWEQYF. The DNA for the CDR3 is TGTGCCAGCAGTATGACTAGCGGGAGGGCGTGGGAGCAGTACTTC.

The chain recombines TRBV11-2 with TRBJ2-2; 8 positions agree with TRBD1. V lost 1 base and J lost 7; bases outside the gene matches: 8. The germline V gene encodes CDR1 SGHAT and CDR2 FQNNGV. The CDR3 runs to 16 residues. CDR3 loop: CASSLAFPGGVGELFF. DNA of the CDR3: TGTGCCAGCAGCTTAGCTTTCCCAGGGGGCGTCGGGGAGCTGTTTTTT.

This clone was seen a single time. The chain carries TRBV14 and TRBJ2-3; 8 bases fit TRBD1. Trimming removed 5 bases from V and 5 bases from J; junction bases left unmatched: 6. Germline CDR1 and CDR2: SGHDN and FVKESK. The CDR3 totals 14 residues. The CDR3 spells CASSWTGWGDTQYF. In DNA form, the CDR3 reads TGTGCCAGCAGCTGGACAGGGTGGGGAGATACGCAGTATTTT. Looking up the rest from reference TRBV14 and TRBJ2-3 gives the full variable domain: EAGVTQFPSHSVIEKGQTVTLRCDPISGHDNLYWYRRVMGKEIKFLLHFVKESKQDESGMPNNRFLAERTGGTYSTLKVQPAELEDSGVYFCASSWTGWGDTQYFGPGTRLTVL.

The V gene is TRBV7-9, the J gene TRBJ1-2; D gene ambiguous. Trimming took off 4 bases at V and 8 bases at J, with 8 bases between the two ends. Germline lookup yields CDR1 SEHNR and CDR2 FQNEAQ (reference sequence). The CDR3 runs 11 residues. CDR3 amino acids: CASSSSSGYTF. The CDR3 DNA reads as TGTGCCAGCAGCTCGTCGAGCGGCTACACCTTC.

In regard to this clone: The sample contains more than one DNA sequence encoding this CDR3. The chain couples TRBV4-1 to TRBJ2-3; D is undetermined. V was shortened by 1 base and J by 4 bases, with 9 bases between the two germline ends. The CDR3 totals 14 residues. Germline V lookup: CDR1 MGHRA, CDR2 YSYEKL. CDR3 loop: CASSQGPGADTQYF. Written as DNA, the CDR3 is TGCGCCAGCAGCCAAGGGCCGGGCGCAGATACGCAGTATTTT.

This clone was seen at least ten times. The sample has other DNA sequences that encode this CDR3 too. The V call is TRBV19, the J call TRBJ2-3; D unclear. The CDR3 has 15 residues. V was shortened by 0 bases and J by 2 bases, with 9 bases between the two germline ends. Germline V gene data show CDR1 as LNHDA and CDR2 as SQIVND (reference sequence). The CDR3 DNA reads as TGTGCCAGTAGTATAGACAGTTCTTCCACAGATACGCAGTATTTT. Translation gives CASSIDSSSTDTQYF.

The chain links TRBV9 to TRBJ2-7; D possibly corresponds to TRBD1 (6 bases). The length of the CDR3 is 13 residues. Germline assignment: CDR1 SGDLS and CDR2 YYNGEE. V shed 3 bases and J shed 6 bases, with 13 bases lying between them. The CDR3 sequence is CASSELQGGEQYF. CDR3 sequence (DNA): TGTGCCAGCAGCGAACTACAGGGCGGCGAGCAGTACTTC.

This clone has a single count. V is TRBV4-1 and J is TRBJ2-1, with a possible D match to TRBD2 (6 bases). The CDR3 is made up of 15 amino acids. Trimming removed 4 bases at V and 4 bases at J, with 14 bases between. The germline V gene encodes CDR1 MGHRA and CDR2 YSYEKL. The CDR3 region has the DNA TGCGCCAGCAGCCCTAGCGAAGAAGCTTACAATGAGCAGTTCTTC. Its translation: CASSPSEEAYNEQFF.

Notes on this clone: Germline and junction disagree at one end, which may indicate a read error. The chain carries TRBV5-6 and TRBJ2-7; a weak D match, TRBD2 (6 bases). This CDR3 is built from 12 residues. CDR1 SGHDT and CDR2 YYEEEE come from the germline V gene. As DNA, the CDR3 is TGTGCCAGCAGCTTAGGGAGGAACGAGCAGCACTTC. Protein: CASSLGRNEQHF.

This chain links TRBV7-9 with TRBJ2-5; D uncertain. Germline lookup yields CDR1 SEHNR and CDR2 FQNEAQ (reference sequence). CDR3 length equals 11 residues. Trimming removed 3 bases from V and 4 bases from J, with 3 bases in between. CDR3 nucleotides: TGTGCCAGCAGCTTCCCAGAGACCCAGTACTTC. Its translation: CASSFPETQYF.